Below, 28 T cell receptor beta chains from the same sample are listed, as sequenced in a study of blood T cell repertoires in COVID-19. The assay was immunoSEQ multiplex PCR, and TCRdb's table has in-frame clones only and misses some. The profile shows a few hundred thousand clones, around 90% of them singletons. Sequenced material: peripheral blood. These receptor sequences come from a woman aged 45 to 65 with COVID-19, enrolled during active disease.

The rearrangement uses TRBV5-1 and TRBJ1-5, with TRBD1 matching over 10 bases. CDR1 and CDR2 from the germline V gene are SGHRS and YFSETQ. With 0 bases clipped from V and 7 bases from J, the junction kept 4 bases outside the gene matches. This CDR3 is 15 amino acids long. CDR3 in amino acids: CASSLVGDRGQPQHF. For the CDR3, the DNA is TGCGCCAGCAGCTTGGTGGGGGACAGGGGCCAGCCCCAGCATTTT.

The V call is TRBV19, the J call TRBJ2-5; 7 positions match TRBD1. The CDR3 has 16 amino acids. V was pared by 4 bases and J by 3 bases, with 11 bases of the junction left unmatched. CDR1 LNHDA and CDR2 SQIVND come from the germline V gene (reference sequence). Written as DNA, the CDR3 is TGTGCCAGTAGTACCGGACAGGCTAAATCCAAAGAGACCCAGTACTTC. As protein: CASSTGQAKSKETQYF. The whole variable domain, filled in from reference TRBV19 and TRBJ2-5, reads DGGITQSPKYLFRKEGQNVTLSCEQNLNHDAMYWYRQDPGQGLRLIYYSQIVNDFQKGDIAEGYSVSREKKESFPLTVTSAQKNPTAFYLCASSTGQAKSKETQYFGPGTRLLVL.

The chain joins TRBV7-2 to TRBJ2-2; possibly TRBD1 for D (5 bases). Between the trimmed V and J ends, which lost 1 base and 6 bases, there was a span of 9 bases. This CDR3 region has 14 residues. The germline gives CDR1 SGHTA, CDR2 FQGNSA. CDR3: CASSLGQGAGELFF. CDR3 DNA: TGTGCCAGCAGCTTAGGCCAGGGCGCCGGGGAGCTGTTTTTT.

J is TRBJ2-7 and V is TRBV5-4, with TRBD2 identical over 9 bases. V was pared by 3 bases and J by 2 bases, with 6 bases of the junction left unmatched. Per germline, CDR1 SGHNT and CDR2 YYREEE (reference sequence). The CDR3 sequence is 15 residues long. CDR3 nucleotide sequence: TGTGCCAGCAGCTACCGACTAGCGGTCGCCTACGAGCAGTACTTC. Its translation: CASSYRLAVAYEQYF.

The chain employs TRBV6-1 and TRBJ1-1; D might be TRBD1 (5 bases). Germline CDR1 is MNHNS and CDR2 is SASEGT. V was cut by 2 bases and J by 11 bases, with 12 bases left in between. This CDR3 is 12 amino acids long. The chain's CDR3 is CASSEKGYGAFF. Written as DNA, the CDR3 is TGTGCCAGCAGTGAAAAGGGGTACGGCGCTTTCTTT.

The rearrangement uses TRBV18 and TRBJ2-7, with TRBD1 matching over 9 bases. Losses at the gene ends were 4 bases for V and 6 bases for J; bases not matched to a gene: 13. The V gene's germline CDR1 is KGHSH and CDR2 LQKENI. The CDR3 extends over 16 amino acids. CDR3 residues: CASSLVSGTGIVEQYF. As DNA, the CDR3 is TGTGCCAGCTCACTTGTTTCCGGGACAGGGATTGTCGAGCAGTACTTC.

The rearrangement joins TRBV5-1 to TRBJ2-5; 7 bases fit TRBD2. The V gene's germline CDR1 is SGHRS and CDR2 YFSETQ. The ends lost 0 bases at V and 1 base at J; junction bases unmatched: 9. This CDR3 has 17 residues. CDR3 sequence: CASSLARKRDLQETQYF. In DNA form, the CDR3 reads TGCGCCAGCAGCTTGGCCCGTAAGCGGGACCTCCAAGAGACCCAGTACTTC.

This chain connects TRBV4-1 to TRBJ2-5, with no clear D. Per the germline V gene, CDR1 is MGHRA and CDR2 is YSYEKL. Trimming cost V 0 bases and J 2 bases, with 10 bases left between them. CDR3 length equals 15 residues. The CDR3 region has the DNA TGCGCCAGCAGCCAAGATTGGGCAGATCAAGAGACCCAGTACTTC. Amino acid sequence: CASSQDWADQETQYF.

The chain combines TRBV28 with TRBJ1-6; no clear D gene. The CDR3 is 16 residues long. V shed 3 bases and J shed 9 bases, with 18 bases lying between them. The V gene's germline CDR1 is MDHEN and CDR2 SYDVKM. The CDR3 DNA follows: TGTGCCAGCAGTTTGGGCGGCTATCCGGGAACTTCACCCCTCCACTTT. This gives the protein CASSLGGYPGTSPLHF.

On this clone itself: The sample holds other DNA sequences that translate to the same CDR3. This CDR3 is CASSLIQDTEAFF. The CDR3 nucleotides read TGTGCCAGCAGCTTAATCCAGGACACTGAAGCTTTCTTT. J is TRBJ1-1 and V is TRBV7-9, with D unclear. Germline CDR1 SEHNR, CDR2 FQNEAQ (reference sequence). V gave up 2 bases and J gave up 3 bases, with 7 bases separating them. CDR3 length: 13 amino acids. Full variable domain (outside the CDR3, taken from reference TRBV7-9 and TRBJ1-1): DTGVSQNPRHKITKRGQNVTFRCDPISEHNRLYWYRQTLGQGPEFLTYFQNEAQLEKSRLLSDRFSAERPKGSFSTLEIQRTEQGDSAMYLCASSLIQDTEAFFGQGTRLTVV.

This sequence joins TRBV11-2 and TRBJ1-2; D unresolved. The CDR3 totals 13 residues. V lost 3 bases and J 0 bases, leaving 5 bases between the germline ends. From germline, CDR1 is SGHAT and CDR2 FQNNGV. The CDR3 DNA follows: TGTGCCAGCAGCTTTGACACTAACTATGGCTACACCTTC. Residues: CASSFDTNYGYTF.

CDR3 coding DNA: TGTGCCAGCTCACCCCGCCCCCGGGACACCTATAATTCACCCCTCCACTTT. It is translated as CASSPRPRDTYNSPLHF. This chain joins TRBV18 and TRBJ1-6; TRBD1 is a possible D gene (6 bases). The CDR3 loop spans 17 amino acids. Trimming removed 3 bases at V and 2 bases at J, with 14 bases between. CDR1 is KGHSH and CDR2 is LQKENI in the germline V gene.

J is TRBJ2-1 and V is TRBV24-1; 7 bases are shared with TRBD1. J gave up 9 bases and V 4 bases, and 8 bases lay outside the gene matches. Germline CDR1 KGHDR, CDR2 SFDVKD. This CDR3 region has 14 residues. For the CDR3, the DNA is TGTGCCACCAGTGACAGCCGGGACAGAGCTGAGCAGTTCTTC. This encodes CATSDSRDRAEQFF.

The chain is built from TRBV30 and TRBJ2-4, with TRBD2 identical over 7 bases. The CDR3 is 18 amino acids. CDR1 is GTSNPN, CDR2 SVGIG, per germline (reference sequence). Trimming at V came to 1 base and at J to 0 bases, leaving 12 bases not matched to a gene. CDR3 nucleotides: TGTGCCTGGAGTGGACTAGCTGGTCGTGATATAGCCAAAAACATTCAGTACTTC. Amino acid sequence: CAWSGLAGRDIAKNIQYF.

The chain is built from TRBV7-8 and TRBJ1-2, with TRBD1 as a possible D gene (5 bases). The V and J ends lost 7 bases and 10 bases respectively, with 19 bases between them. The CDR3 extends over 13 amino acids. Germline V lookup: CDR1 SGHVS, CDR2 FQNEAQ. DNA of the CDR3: TGTGCCAGCACCTATAACCTAGGGGATTACTACACCTTC. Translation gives CASTYNLGDYYTF.

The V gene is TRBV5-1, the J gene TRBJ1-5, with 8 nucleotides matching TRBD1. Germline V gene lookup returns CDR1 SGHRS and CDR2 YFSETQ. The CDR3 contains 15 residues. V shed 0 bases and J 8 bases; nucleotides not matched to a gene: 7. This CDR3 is CASSLDSGGGKPQHF. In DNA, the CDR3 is TGCGCCAGCAGCTTGGATTCAGGGGGCGGGAAGCCCCAGCATTTT.

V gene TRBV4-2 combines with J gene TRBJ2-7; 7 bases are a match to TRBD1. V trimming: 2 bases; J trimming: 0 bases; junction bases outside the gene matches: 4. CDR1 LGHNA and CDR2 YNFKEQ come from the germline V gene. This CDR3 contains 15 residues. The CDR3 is CASSQPGQSSYEQYF. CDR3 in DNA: TGTGCCAGCAGCCAACCGGGACAGAGCTCCTACGAGCAGTACTTC.

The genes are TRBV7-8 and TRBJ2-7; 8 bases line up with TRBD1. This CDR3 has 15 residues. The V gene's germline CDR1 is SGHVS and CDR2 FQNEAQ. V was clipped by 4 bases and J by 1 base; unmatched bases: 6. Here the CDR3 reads CASSWTGTGSYEQYF. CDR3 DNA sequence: TGTGCCAGCAGCTGGACGGGGACAGGATCCTACGAGCAGTACTTC.

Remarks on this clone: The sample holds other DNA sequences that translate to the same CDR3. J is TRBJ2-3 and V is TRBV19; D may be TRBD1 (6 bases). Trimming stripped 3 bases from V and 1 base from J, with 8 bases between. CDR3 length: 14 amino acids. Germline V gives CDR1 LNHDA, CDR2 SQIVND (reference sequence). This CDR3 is CASSINRGTDTQYF. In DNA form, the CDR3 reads TGTGCCAGTAGTATCAACAGGGGCACAGATACGCAGTATTTT.

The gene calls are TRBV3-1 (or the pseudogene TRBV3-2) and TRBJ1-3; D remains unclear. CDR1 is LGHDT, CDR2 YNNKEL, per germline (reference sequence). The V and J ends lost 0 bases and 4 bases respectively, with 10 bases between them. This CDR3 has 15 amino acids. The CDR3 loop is CASSQDLSVGNTIYF. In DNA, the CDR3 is TGTGCCAGCAGCCAAGATTTGTCAGTAGGAAACACCATATATTTT.

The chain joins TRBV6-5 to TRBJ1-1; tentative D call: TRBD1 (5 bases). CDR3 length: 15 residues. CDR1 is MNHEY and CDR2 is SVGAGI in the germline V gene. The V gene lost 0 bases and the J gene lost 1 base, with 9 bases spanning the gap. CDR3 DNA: TGTGCCAGCAGTTACTCCCAAAGGGGGAACACTGAAGCTTTCTTT. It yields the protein CASSYSQRGNTEAFF.

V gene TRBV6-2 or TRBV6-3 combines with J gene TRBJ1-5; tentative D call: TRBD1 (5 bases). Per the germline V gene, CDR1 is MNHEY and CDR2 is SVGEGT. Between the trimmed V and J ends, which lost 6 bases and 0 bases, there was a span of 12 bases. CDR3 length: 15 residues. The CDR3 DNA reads TGTGCCAGCAGCCGCGGGGGGTATAGCAATCAGCCCCAGCATTTT. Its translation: CASSRGGYSNQPQHF.

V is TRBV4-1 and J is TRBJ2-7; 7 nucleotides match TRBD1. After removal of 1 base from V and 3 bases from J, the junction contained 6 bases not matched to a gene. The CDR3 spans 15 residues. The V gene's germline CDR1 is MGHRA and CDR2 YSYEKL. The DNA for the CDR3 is TGCGCCAGCAGCCAAGCCGACAGGGTGGGCTACGAGCAGTACTTC. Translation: CASSQADRVGYEQYF.

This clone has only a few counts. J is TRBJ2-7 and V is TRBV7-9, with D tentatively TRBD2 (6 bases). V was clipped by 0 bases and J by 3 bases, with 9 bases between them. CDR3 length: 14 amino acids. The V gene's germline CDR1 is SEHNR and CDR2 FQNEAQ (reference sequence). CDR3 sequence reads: CASSLAEGRYEQYF. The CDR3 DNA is TGTGCCAGCAGCTTAGCGGAGGGTCGCTACGAGCAGTACTTC.

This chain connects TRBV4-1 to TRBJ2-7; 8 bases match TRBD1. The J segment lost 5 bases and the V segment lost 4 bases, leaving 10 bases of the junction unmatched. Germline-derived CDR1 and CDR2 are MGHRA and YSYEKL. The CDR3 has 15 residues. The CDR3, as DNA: TGCGCCAGCAGCCGGTACCGGGACAGGTCTGACGAGCAGTACTTC. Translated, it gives CASSRYRDRSDEQYF.

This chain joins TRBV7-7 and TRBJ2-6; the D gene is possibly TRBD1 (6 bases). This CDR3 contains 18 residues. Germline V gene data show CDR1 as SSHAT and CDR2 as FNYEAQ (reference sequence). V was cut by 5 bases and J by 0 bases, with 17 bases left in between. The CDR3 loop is CASSRTPLQGSGANVLTF. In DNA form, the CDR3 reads TGTGCCAGCAGCCGCACCCCACTACAGGGCTCTGGGGCCAACGTCCTGACTTTC.

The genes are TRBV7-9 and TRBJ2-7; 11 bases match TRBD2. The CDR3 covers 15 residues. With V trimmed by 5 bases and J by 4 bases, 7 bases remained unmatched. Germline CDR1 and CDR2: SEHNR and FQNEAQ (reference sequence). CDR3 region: CASSATSGSSYEQYF. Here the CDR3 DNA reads TGTGCCAGCAGCGCCACTAGCGGGAGTTCATACGAGCAGTACTTC.

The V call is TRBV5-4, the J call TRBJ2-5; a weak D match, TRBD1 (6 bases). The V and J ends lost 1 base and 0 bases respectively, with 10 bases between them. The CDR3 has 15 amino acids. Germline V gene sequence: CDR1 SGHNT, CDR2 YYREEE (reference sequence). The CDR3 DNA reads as TGTGCCAGCAGCTTGTTACAGGGAAACCAAGAGACCCAGTACTTC. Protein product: CASSLLQGNQETQYF.